This T cell receptor beta chain was identified during a study of vaccination and CD4 T cells after COVID-19. V was pared by 2 bases and J by 4 bases, with 12 bases between. The germline gives CDR1 SGDLS, CDR2 YYNGEE. The CDR3 length is 14 residues. Sequencing of DNA taken from cultured CD4+ T cells relied on the Oncomine TCR Beta short-read assay. TCRdb re-analysed the PCR reads in MiXCR, keeping a single row per CDR3 protein. Altogether thousands of distinct CDR3 sequences are present, 50% to 75% being singletons, with the ten largest covering about 32%. Sample treatment: approximately nine-day PBMC culture with coronavirus spike peptide pools or control peptides (ViraFEST assay). This clonotype is labeled large. Antigen: not known.

The sequenced sample was CD4+ T cells from blood, cultured in vitro. This clonotype originated in a human donor who had recovered from COVID-19. The chain couples TRBV9 to TRBJ1-2, with D possibly being TRBD1 (6 bases). CDR3: CASSVAGAGYGYTF. The CDR3 region has the DNA TGTGCCAGCAGCGTCGCGGGGGCGGGCTATGGCTACACCTTC.